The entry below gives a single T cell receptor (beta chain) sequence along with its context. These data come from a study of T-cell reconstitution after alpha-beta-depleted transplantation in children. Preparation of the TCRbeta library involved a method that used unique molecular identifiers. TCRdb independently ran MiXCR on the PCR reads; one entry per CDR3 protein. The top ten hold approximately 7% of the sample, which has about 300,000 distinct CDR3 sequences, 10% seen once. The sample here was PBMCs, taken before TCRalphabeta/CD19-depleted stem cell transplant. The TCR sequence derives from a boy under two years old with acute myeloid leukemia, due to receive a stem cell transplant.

Here the CDR3 DNA reads TGTGCCAGCATGGGCAGGAATCAGCCCCAGCATTTT. Translation: CASMGRNQPQHF. V usage is TRBV12-3 or TRBV12-4 and J usage is TRBJ1-5; D is unresolved. The CDR3 runs to 12 residues. Deletions cut 7 bases from V and 4 bases from J, with 8 bases between.